This TCR beta chain was identified during a study of blood T cell repertoires in COVID-19. The CDR3 totals 13 residues. Germline CDR1 is WNHNN and CDR2 is SYGVQD (reference sequence). V lost 6 bases to trimming and J lost 6 bases, with 14 bases between them. As handled by the study authors: Reference gene primer amplification in the assay estimated nucleated cell counts. The repertoire was sequenced with immunoSEQ multiplex PCR; TCRdb's copy has only in-frame clones and lacks some. V, J and clone size were drawn from that table, and D and trimming were deduced from the DNA. The sample has over 150,000 clones; approximately 80% are singletons. This clone showed up just a few times.

The clonotype originates from a human donor in a cohort sampled during active COVID-19. The chain joins TRBV10-1 to TRBJ1-2; no clear D gene. Sequencing was carried out using peripheral blood. CDR3 DNA: TGCGCCAGCAGCGCAGGATCTGAGCATGGCTACACCTTC. Protein product: CASSAGSEHGYTF.